The 25 T cell receptor beta chains reported below all come from one sample, sequenced in a study of a mutant IDH1 vaccine in newly diagnosed glioma. Sequenced by immunoSEQ multiplex PCR; TCRdb stores in-frame clones only, minus some. The table shows about 85,000 clones, with around 92% occurring only once. Antigen specificity for these receptors is unknown. Regarding time point: week 47, end of study. A single vaccine dose contained 300 ug of mutant IDH1 20-mer peptide, and topical imiquimod was used with it. Source: PBMCs, taken from a glioma patient whose treatment included an IDH1 peptide vaccine. The receptor set was obtained from a woman between 50 and 59 years old with glioma.

This sequence joins TRBV7-2 and TRBJ2-2, with a weak D call TRBD2 (6 bases). Germline CDR1 and CDR2: SGHTA and FQGNSA. V lost 2 bases and J lost 6, with 10 bases in between. This CDR3 region has 14 residues. CDR3 loop: CASSLRLVSGELFF. CDR3 DNA: TGTGCCAGCAGCTTAAGACTAGTCTCCGGGGAGCTGTTTTTT.

The chain employs TRBV28 and TRBJ2-7; TRBD2 matches 7 bases. The CDR3 totals 16 residues. The germline CDR1 and CDR2 sequences are MDHEN and SYDVKM. With V trimmed by 5 bases and J by 3 bases, 13 bases remained unmatched. CDR3 coding DNA: TGTGCCAGCAGTGCTCCGGGGACTATATATCGCTACGAGCAGTACTTC. Protein sequence: CASSAPGTIYRYEQYF.

CDR3 coding DNA: TGCGCCAGCAGCCCACCGCAGACAGGGAGGAATGAGCAGTTCTTC. Its protein product is CASSPPQTGRNEQFF. V and J are TRBV4-1 and TRBJ2-1; D might be TRBD1 (7 bases). Trimming shortened V by 4 bases and J by 7 bases, and 17 bases separated the two germline ends. Germline V gene data show CDR1 as MGHRA and CDR2 as YSYEKL. CDR3 length equals 15 residues.

The V gene is TRBV7-9, the J gene TRBJ2-7, with 11 bases that match TRBD2. The length of the CDR3 is 15 residues. The trim removed 5 bases at V and 7 bases at J, leaving 10 bases unmatched. The germline gives CDR1 SEHNR, CDR2 FQNEAQ (reference sequence). For the CDR3, the DNA is TGTGCCAGCAGCGCGGCGACTAGCGGGACAGGAGAGCAGTACTTC. It is translated as CASSAATSGTGEQYF. Full variable domain (remainder filled in from reference TRBV7-9 and TRBJ2-7): DTGVSQNPRHKITKRGQNVTFRCDPISEHNRLYWYRQTLGQGPEFLTYFQNEAQLEKSRLLSDRFSAERPKGSFSTLEIQRTEQGDSAMYLCASSAATSGTGEQYFGPGTRLTVT.

This rearrangement joins TRBV19 to TRBJ1-5, with D perhaps matching TRBD1 (5 bases). The CDR3 is 15 amino acids. V dropped 1 base and J dropped 7 bases, with 14 bases sitting between them. CDR1 is LNHDA and CDR2 is SQIVND in the germline V gene (reference sequence). The CDR3 is CASSIGPGVGQPQHF. The CDR3 DNA sequence: TGTGCCAGTAGTATAGGTCCGGGGGTTGGGCAGCCCCAGCATTTT.

The gene calls are TRBV5-1 and TRBJ1-2, with 8 bases identical to TRBD1. V lost 4 bases, J lost 4 bases, and 9 bases stayed unmatched. Germline CDR1 is SGHRS and CDR2 is YFSETQ. The CDR3 is 15 residues long. The CDR3 is CASSAWDRMIYGYTF. CDR3 bases: TGCGCCAGCAGCGCGTGGGACAGGATGATCTATGGCTACACCTTC.

The chain couples TRBV5-1 to TRBJ1-1, with D unresolved. Between the trimmed V and J ends, which lost 5 bases and 4 bases, there was a span of 15 bases. The CDR3 contains 14 residues. Germline V gene sequence: CDR1 SGHRS, CDR2 YFSETQ. This chain's CDR3 is CASSRPERSTEAFF. In DNA, the CDR3 is TGCGCCAGCAGTCGGCCCGAGAGGTCCACTGAAGCTTTCTTT.

The chain employs TRBV28 and TRBJ1-5; no clear D. CDR1 is MDHEN, CDR2 SYDVKM, per germline. CDR3 size: 12 residues. V was clipped by 4 bases and J by 4 bases, with 5 bases between them. In DNA form, the CDR3 reads TGTGCCAGCAGTTCCCTGAATCAGCCCCAGCATTTT. This translates into CASSSLNQPQHF.

The rearrangement links TRBV5-1 to TRBJ1-4; D is ambiguous. Trimming pared 3 bases from V and 0 bases from J, leaving 6 bases between. The germline CDR1 and CDR2 sequences are SGHRS and YFSETQ. This CDR3 is built from 14 residues. CDR3: CASSSATTNEKLFF. CDR3 DNA sequence: TGCGCCAGCAGCTCTGCAACAACTAATGAAAAACTGTTTTTT.

The J gene is TRBJ2-1, the V gene TRBV2; 15 nucleotides align to TRBD2. V dropped 3 bases and J dropped 8; count of bases not matched to a gene: 8. Germline V gene lookup returns CDR1 SNHLY and CDR2 FYNNEI. The CDR3 runs 17 residues. For the CDR3, the DNA is TGTGCCAGCAGTGAGTGGGGGGGACTAGCGGGAGGCGATGAGCAGTTCTTC. Protein sequence: CASSEWGGLAGGDEQFF.

J is TRBJ1-6 and V is TRBV5-6; D remains ambiguous. This CDR3 contains 17 residues. The V gene lost 0 bases and the J gene lost 5 bases, with 15 bases spanning the gap. Germline-derived CDR1 and CDR2 are SGHDT and YYEEEE. CDR3 coding DNA: TGTGCCAGCAGCTTGGAAGGCTGGAGGGCTCATAATTCACCCCTCCACTTT. Translation: CASSLEGWRAHNSPLHF.

This CDR3 reads CASSHSYEQYF. The CDR3 nucleotides read TGTGCCAGCAGCCACTCCTACGAGCAGTACTTC. The V gene is TRBV14, the J gene TRBJ2-7; D is uncertain. Germline CDR1 is SGHDN and CDR2 is FVKESK. The CDR3 consists of 11 residues. V was pared by 3 bases and J by 0 bases, with 0 bases between.

This chain links TRBV21-1 with TRBJ2-7. TRBV21-1 is listed as a pseudogene. CDR3 size: 9 residues. In DNA form, the CDR3 reads TGTGCCAGCAGTAAAGAGGGCGGCTTC. Translation: CASSKEGGF.

The rearrangement uses TRBV6-5 and TRBJ2-1; D gene unclear. This CDR3 spans 16 amino acids. Per the germline V gene, CDR1 is MNHEY and CDR2 is SVGAGI. Trimming removed 2 bases from V and 2 bases from J, with 13 bases in between. The DNA for the CDR3 is TGTGCCAGCAGTTACGGTCCGGGTTTCGCCTACAATGAGCAGTTCTTC. It specifies CASSYGPGFAYNEQFF.

The rearrangement uses TRBV6-1 and TRBJ1-2, with 11 bases fitting TRBD1. The CDR3 covers 15 residues. Germline V CDR1 and CDR2: MNHNS, SASEGT. V lost 0 bases, J lost 7 bases, and 4 bases stayed unmatched. The CDR3 loop is CASSEAGTGGFGYTF. The CDR3 DNA sequence: TGTGCCAGCAGTGAAGCCGGGACAGGGGGTTTTGGCTACACCTTC.

The chain is built from TRBV29-1 and TRBJ2-7; 11 nucleotides match TRBD2. Germline V lookup: CDR1 SQVTM, CDR2 ANQGSEA. The V segment lost 6 bases and the J segment 2 bases; nucleotides outside the gene matches: 15. The CDR3 sequence is 17 residues long. In nucleotides, the CDR3 is TGCAGCGTAAAAGGAAGGTTGACTAGCGGGAAAACCTACGAGCAGTACTTC. Its protein is CSVKGRLTSGKTYEQYF.

Comments on this clone: One end of the junction varies from germline; a read error may be responsible. This chain joins TRBV7-7 and TRBJ2-3, with a weak D call TRBD1 (5 bases). Per the germline V gene, CDR1 is SSHAT and CDR2 is FNYEAQ (reference sequence). The CDR3 contains 15 residues. The CDR3 sequence: CASSPRDRSTDTQYF. Here the CDR3 DNA reads TGTGCTAGCAGCCCCCGAGACAGAAGCACAGATACGCAGTATTTT. Complete variable domain (other parts from reference TRBV7-7 and TRBJ2-3): GAGVSQSPRYKVTKRGQDVTLRCDPISSHATLYWYQQALGQGPEFLTYFNYEAQPDKSGLPSDRFSAERPEGSISTLTIQRTEQRDSAMYRCASSPRDRSTDTQYFGPGTRLTVL.

This sequence joins TRBV30 and TRBJ2-7, with 9 bases lining up with TRBD2. This CDR3 contains 15 residues. Germline CDR1 and CDR2: GTSNPN and SVGIG (reference sequence). V lost 2 bases, J lost 3 bases, and 8 bases stayed unmatched. The CDR3 DNA follows: TGTGCCTGGAGTAAAGTAGCGGGAGAGGGCTACGAGCAGTACTTC. It specifies CAWSKVAGEGYEQYF.

This clone was counted only a few times. The CDR3 spells CASSKTGYGYTF. Written as DNA, the CDR3 is TGTGCCAGCAGCAAGACGGGCTATGGCTACACCTTC. The chain combines TRBV9 with TRBJ1-2; D gene ambiguous. Germline CDR1 is SGDLS and CDR2 is YYNGEE. The CDR3 is made up of 12 amino acids. V was trimmed by 4 bases and J by 4 bases, leaving 8 bases between them.

This clone appeared once. J is TRBJ2-2 and V is TRBV5-5, with 8 positions matching TRBD1. The CDR3 runs to 16 residues. V shed 4 bases and J 5 bases; nucleotides not matched to a gene: 10. Germline-derived CDR1 and CDR2 are SGHKS and YYEKEE (reference sequence). CDR3 coding DNA: TGTGCCAGCAGCGGAACAGGGGGTCCAGGTACCGGGGAGCTGTTTTTT. This encodes CASSGTGGPGTGELFF.

The chain carries TRBV2 and TRBJ1-1; D is perhaps TRBD1 (6 bases). The V and J ends lost 8 bases and 4 bases respectively, with 11 bases between them. The germline V gene has CDR1 SNHLY and CDR2 FYNNEI. The CDR3 runs to 12 residues. CDR3 in DNA: TGTGCCAGCGGGGGGCTTGGCACTGAAGCTTTCTTT. It is translated as CASGGLGTEAFF.

The genes are TRBV27 and TRBJ2-1, with 11 bases that match TRBD2. J gave up 6 bases and V 1 base, and 8 bases lay outside the gene matches. CDR3 length: 17 amino acids. The germline V gene encodes CDR1 MNHEY and CDR2 SMNVEV (reference sequence). CDR3 region: CASSLLQTSGISNEQFF. The CDR3 DNA reads TGTGCCAGCAGTTTATTGCAGACTAGCGGGATCTCCAATGAGCAGTTCTTC.

V is TRBV15 and J is TRBJ1-1; TRBD1 aligns across 8 bases. The CDR3 totals 15 residues. V lost 2 bases to trimming and J lost 5 bases; unmatched junction nucleotides: 7. Germline values: CDR1 LNHNV, CDR2 YYDKDF (reference sequence). For the CDR3, the DNA is TGTGCCACCAGCAGACTCGGACAGGGTGAGACTGAAGCTTTCTTT. Translated: CATSRLGQGETEAFF.

V gene TRBV11-1 combines with J gene TRBJ2-1; 14 nucleotides align to TRBD2. V lost 5 bases and J lost 8; bases outside the gene matches: 5. The CDR3 contains 15 residues. Looked up from germline, CDR1 is SGHAT and CDR2 is FQDESV (reference sequence). In nucleotides, the CDR3 is TGTGCCAGCAGCCGCTTGGGACTAGCGGGAGATGAGCAGTTCTTC. Protein sequence: CASSRLGLAGDEQFF.

This clone was picked up one time. The rearrangement links TRBV6-6 to TRBJ1-2; possible D gene TRBD1, 5 bases. Trimming shortened V by 8 bases and J by 4 bases, and 20 bases separated the two germline ends. This CDR3 has 15 residues. CDR1 and CDR2 from the germline V gene are MNHNY and SVGAGI (reference sequence). This CDR3 reads CASLRADTGIYGYTF. The CDR3, as DNA: TGTGCCAGCTTGCGGGCTGACACAGGAATCTATGGCTACACCTTC.